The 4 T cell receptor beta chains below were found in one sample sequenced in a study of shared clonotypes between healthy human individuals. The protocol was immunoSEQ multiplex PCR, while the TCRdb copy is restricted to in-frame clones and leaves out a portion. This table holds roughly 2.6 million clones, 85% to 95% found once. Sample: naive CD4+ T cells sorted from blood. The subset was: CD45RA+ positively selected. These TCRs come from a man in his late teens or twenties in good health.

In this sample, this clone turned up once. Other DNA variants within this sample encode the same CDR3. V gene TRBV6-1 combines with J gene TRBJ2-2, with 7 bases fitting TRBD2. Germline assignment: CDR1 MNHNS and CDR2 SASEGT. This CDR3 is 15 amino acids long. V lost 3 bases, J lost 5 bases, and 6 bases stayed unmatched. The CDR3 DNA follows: TGTGCCAGCAGTGAGGCAGGAGCGGGGACCGGGGAGCTGTTTTTT. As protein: CASSEAGAGTGELFF.

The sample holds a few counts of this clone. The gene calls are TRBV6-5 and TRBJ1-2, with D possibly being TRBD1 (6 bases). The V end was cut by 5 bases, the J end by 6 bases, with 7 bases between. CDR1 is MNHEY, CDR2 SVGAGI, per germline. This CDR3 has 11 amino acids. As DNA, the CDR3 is TGTGCCAGCAGTAACAGGGATGGCTACACCTTC. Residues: CASSNRDGYTF.

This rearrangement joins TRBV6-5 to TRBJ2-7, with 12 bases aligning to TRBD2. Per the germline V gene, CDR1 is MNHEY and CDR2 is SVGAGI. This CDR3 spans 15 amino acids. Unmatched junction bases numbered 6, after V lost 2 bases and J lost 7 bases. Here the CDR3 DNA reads TGTGCCAGCAGTTACGCGACTAGCGGGAGAATGGAGCAGTACTTC. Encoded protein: CASSYATSGRMEQYF.

Here the CDR3 DNA reads TGTGCCACCAGCATCAGGGAAAACACCGGGGAGCTGTTTTTT. Its translation: CATSIRENTGELFF. The chain couples TRBV15 to TRBJ2-2; TRBD1 might be the D (5 bases). This CDR3 region has 14 residues. CDR1 is LNHNV, CDR2 YYDKDF, per germline (reference sequence). V was trimmed by 4 bases and J by 2 bases, leaving 8 bases between them.